This is a list of T cell receptor beta chains from one sample in a study of memory CD4+ T cells and cytomegalovirus serostatus. Produced via immunoSEQ multiplex PCR; TCRdb's table is partial and in-frame only. The sample has approximately 74,000 clones, approximately 80% seen once. Sample: memory CD4+ T cells from blood. All receptors come from an adult in good health and CMV-seropositive. CDR3s include the opening cysteine and the closing phenylalanine or tryptophan. D genes are given only for firm matches. Size is stated for part of the rows, as once, few or many counts, or as a class when the clone is expanded.

DNA	CDR3	size	V	J	D
TGTGCCAGCAGCTTAAACCGGGACAGCATTGCAAAGCAGTACTTC	CASSLNRDSIAKQYF	NA	TRBV7-2	TRBJ2-7	TRBD1
TGTGCCAGCAGCTTAGGCTCTAGCGGGGGGCCCACAGATACGCAGTATTTT	CASSLGSSGGPTDTQYF	once	TRBV13	TRBJ2-3	TRBD2
TGTGCCACCAGCAGAGATCCTCTAGGCGGGAGCTCCTACAATGAGCAGTTCTTC	CATSRDPLGGSSYNEQFF	NA	TRBV15	TRBJ2-1	TRBD2
TGCAGCGTTTCGGACAGAACTGAAGCTTTCTTT	CSVSDRTEAFF	few	TRBV29-1	TRBJ1-1	NA
TGTGCCAGCAGTGACCGGACGGCTAACTATGGCTACACCTTC	CASSDRTANYGYTF	NA	TRBV6-6	TRBJ1-2	NA
TGCAGCGTTGATACCGGACTAGCTGACGAGCAGTACTTC	CSVDTGLADEQYF	NA	TRBV29-1	TRBJ2-7	TRBD2
TGTGCCAGCTCACCATCCGGGGTGAGCACTGAAGCTTTCTTT	CASSPSGVSTEAFF	once	TRBV18	TRBJ1-1	NA
TGTGCCTGGTTCCCCAGTCCTGGGGCCAACGTCCTGACTTTC	CAWFPSPGANVLTF	NA	TRBV30	TRBJ2-6	NA
TGTGCCAGCAGTTTAATGGACAGGGAGCAGCAGTACTTC	CASSLMDREQQYF	NA	TRBV28	TRBJ2-7	TRBD1
TGTGCCAGCAGCTTATGGACAGGGGTCAATGAAAAACTGTTTTTT	CASSLWTGVNEKLFF	NA	TRBV28	TRBJ1-4	TRBD1
TGTGCCTGGGTCCCTAGGACTCGAGTAAATGAGCAGTTCTTC	CAWVPRTRVNEQFF	NA	TRBV30	TRBJ2-1	NA
TGTGCCACCAGCAGTGGGCGGGGGAGCACAGATACGCAGTATTTT	CATSSGRGSTDTQYF	NA	TRBV15	TRBJ2-3	TRBD2
TGTGCCAGCAGCTCGAGGGGGTTAGCGTACGGCTACACCTTC	CASSSRGLAYGYTF	NA	TRBV27	TRBJ1-2	NA